This TCR beta chain is from a study of vaccination effects on CD4 cells after COVID-19. Across the study: Everyone in the study got two shots of either the BNT162b2 or mRNA-1273 vaccine. Sample collection from two convalescent patients occurred 16 days and one week before vaccination.

Trimming left V 8 bases short and J 3 bases short, with 17 bases between. Germline V CDR1 and CDR2: SNHLY, FYNNEI. The CDR3 is 14 amino acids. General study points: Spike-reactive clones detected post-vaccine in convalescents consisted mainly of new vaccine-induced clones.

Pools of viral peptides were used by the ViraFEST assay to expand antigen-specific CD4+ T cells ahead of sequencing. Following 10 days of culture, CD4+ T cells were isolated. This individual tested PCR-positive for SARS-CoV-2 infection between March and December 2020. IL-2 medium took the place of half the medium on both days 3 and 7. The count of this clone is one. Its specificity is not known. The table came from immunoSEQ multiplex PCR; TCRdb's copy has only in-frame clones and leaves some out. Counted here are approximately 70,000 clones, around 72% occurring once; the ten biggest clones make up about 5%.

The starting material was CD4+ T cells from PBMCs cultured with HIV peptides, obtained before COVID-19 vaccination. Noted subset: HIV-1 Nef peptide pool negative control/reference culture. J is TRBJ2-7 and V is TRBV2, with D tentatively TRBD1 (5 bases). The source of this sequence is a human donor who had a prior SARS-CoV-2 infection. The CDR3 region has the DNA TGTGCCAGCGGAACGGACAAGTCATACTACGAGCAGTACTTC. Encoded protein: CASGTDKSYYEQYF.